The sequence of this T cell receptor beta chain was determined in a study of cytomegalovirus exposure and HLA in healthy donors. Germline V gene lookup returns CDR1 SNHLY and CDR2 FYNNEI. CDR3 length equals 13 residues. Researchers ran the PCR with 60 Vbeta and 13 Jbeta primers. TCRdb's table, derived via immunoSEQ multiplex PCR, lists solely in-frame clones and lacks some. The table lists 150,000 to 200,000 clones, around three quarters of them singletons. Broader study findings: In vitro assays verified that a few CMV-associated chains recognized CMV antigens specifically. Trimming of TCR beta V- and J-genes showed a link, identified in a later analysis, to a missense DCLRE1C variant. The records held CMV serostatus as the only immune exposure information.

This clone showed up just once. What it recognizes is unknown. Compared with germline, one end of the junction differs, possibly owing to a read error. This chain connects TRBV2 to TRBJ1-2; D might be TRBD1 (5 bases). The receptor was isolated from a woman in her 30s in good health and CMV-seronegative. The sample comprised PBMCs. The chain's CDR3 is CASSDRQNYGYPF. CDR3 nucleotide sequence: TGTGCCAGCAGTGACAGACAGAACTATGGCTACCCCTTC. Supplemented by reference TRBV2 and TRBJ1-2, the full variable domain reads EPEVTQTPSHQVTQMGQEVILRCVPISNHLYFYWYRQILGQKVEFLVSFYNNEISEKSEIFDDQFSVERPDGSNFTLKIRSTKLEDSAMYFCASSDRQNYGYPFGSGTRLTVV.